A single sample gave rise to the 4 T cell receptor beta chains below, sequenced in a study of response to subunit inactivated influenza vaccine (dated by TCRdb to the late 2010s). Library preparation was by RT-PCR. Instrument used: Illumina HiSeq 2500. In-frame beta chains were kept once TCRdb had trimmed the public reads at Q25 with fastp and called clones with MiXCR. Here each entry gathers all rows of one CDR3 protein and keeps the most common genes and DNA. The sample contains some 500,000 distinct CDR3 sequences, about 17% of them found a single time. In total, the top ten clones hold less than 4% of the sample. Here the sequenced sample was CD4+ T cells sorted from PBMCs, taken roughly 24 months after vaccination. These TCRs come from a man aged 50 to 69 who received an inactivated influenza vaccine. Donor details come from another sample of the same person, matched by shared clones.

A few counts support this clonotype. The chain links TRBV11-2 to TRBJ2-3; no clear D gene. Germline V CDR1 and CDR2: SGHAT, FQNNGV. Trimming took off 4 bases at V and 7 bases at J, with 12 bases between the two ends. This CDR3 is 13 amino acids long. Here the CDR3 DNA reads TGTGCCAGCAGCTCCCGTTGGGGATATACGCAGTATTTT. This codes for CASSSRWGYTQYF.

The chain recombines TRBV10-1 with TRBJ2-1; 7 bases are a match to TRBD1. The CDR3 is 16 amino acids. Trimming took 0 bases from V and 5 from J; bases not matched to a gene: 7. From germline, CDR1 is WNHNN and CDR2 SYGVQD (reference sequence). CDR3 in DNA: TGCGCCAGCAGTGAGTCCGGACAGGAATCTAACAATGAGCAGTTCTTC. This codes for CASSESGQESNNEQFF.

The genes are TRBV5-1 and TRBJ2-5, with D tentatively TRBD2 (6 bases). The CDR3 is 14 residues long. The germline V gene has CDR1 SGHRS and CDR2 YFSETQ. V shed 2 bases and J shed 5 bases, with 13 bases lying between them. CDR3 in DNA: TGCGCCAGCAGCTTACAGCGAGGAGGGGAGACCCAGTACTTC. Amino acids: CASSLQRGGETQYF.

The chain recombines TRBV4-1 with TRBJ2-3; 9 bases agree with TRBD2. The V segment lost 2 bases and the J segment 0 bases; nucleotides outside the gene matches: 3. There are 16 residues in the CDR3. Germline CDR1 and CDR2: MGHRA and YSYEKL. CDR3 nucleotides: TGCGCCAGCAGCCAACTAGCGGGGCTTAGCACAGATACGCAGTATTTT. Its translation is CASSQLAGLSTDTQYF.